These 20 T cell receptor beta chains came from one sample sequenced in a study of cytomegalovirus exposure and HLA in healthy donors. PCR used 60 Vbeta primers and 13 Jbeta primers. Generated by immunoSEQ multiplex PCR, the TCRdb table keeps only in-frame clones and is missing some. The sample contains about 87,000 clones, 70% to 80% of which appear only once. The source material was PBMCs. The receptors derive from a man younger than 45 in good health and CMV-seropositive.

The V gene is TRBV28, the J gene TRBJ2-3, with TRBD1 matching over 8 bases. The germline V gene has CDR1 MDHEN and CDR2 SYDVKM. This CDR3 spans 14 amino acids. The junction had 5 bases not matched to a gene; V was cut back by 5 bases and J by 4 bases. CDR3 sequence reads: CASSKTGDPDTQYF. In DNA, the CDR3 is TGTGCCAGCAGTAAGACAGGGGACCCAGATACGCAGTATTTT.

This chain links TRBV27 with TRBJ2-7, with D hard to call. Trimming removed 5 bases from V and 0 bases from J, with 11 bases in between. The germline gives CDR1 MNHEY, CDR2 SMNVEV (reference sequence). The CDR3 is 14 residues long. The CDR3 DNA follows: TGTGCCAGCAGTCCGTACGACATCTCCTACGAGCAGTACTTC. It encodes CASSPYDISYEQYF.

The gene calls are TRBV25-1 and TRBJ2-1, with 7 bases that match TRBD1. Germline V lookup: CDR1 MGHDK, CDR2 SYGVNS. V dropped 0 bases and J dropped 4; count of bases not matched to a gene: 0. The CDR3 consists of 14 residues. CDR3: CASSEYRGYNEQFF. The CDR3 nucleotides read TGTGCCAGCAGTGAATACAGGGGGTACAATGAGCAGTTCTTC.

The rearrangement uses TRBV19 and TRBJ1-1; 10 bases match TRBD1. Per the germline V gene, CDR1 is LNHDA and CDR2 is SQIVND (reference sequence). Trimming took 7 bases from V and 1 from J; bases not matched to a gene: 9. This CDR3 is 16 amino acids long. The CDR3 protein is CASIPVRDRGNTEAFF. The CDR3 DNA follows: TGTGCCAGTATTCCCGTCCGGGACAGGGGGAACACTGAAGCTTTCTTT.

This chain uses TRBV5-6 with TRBJ1-1; D uncertain. V lost 0 bases to trimming and J lost 9 bases, with 9 bases between them. CDR1 is SGHDT and CDR2 is YYEEEE in the germline V gene. This CDR3 is built from 12 residues. In DNA, the CDR3 is TGTGCCAGCAGCTTGGGGCAGAATCAAGCTTTCTTT. It specifies CASSLGQNQAFF.

The chain joins TRBV7-9 to TRBJ2-1; tentatively, D is TRBD2 (5 bases). This CDR3 is built from 12 residues. The germline V gene encodes CDR1 SEHNR and CDR2 FQNEAQ (reference sequence). Trimming removed 8 bases from V and 7 bases from J, with 12 bases in between. The CDR3 DNA sequence: TGTGCCAGCCCCAACGGGAAGAATGAGCAGTTCTTC. Amino acids: CASPNGKNEQFF.

CDR3 nucleotides: TGCGCCAGCCAGGCGAACACTGAAGCTTTCTTT. Translating it yields CASQANTEAFF. The gene calls are TRBV4-1 and TRBJ1-1; D ambiguous. V was trimmed by 8 bases and J by 1 base, leaving 5 bases between them. From germline, CDR1 is MGHRA and CDR2 YSYEKL. This CDR3 is built from 11 residues.

The V and J genes are TRBV27 and TRBJ1-5, with D hard to call. V was shortened by 5 bases and J by 6 bases, with 14 bases between the two germline ends. Germline values: CDR1 MNHEY, CDR2 SMNVEV (reference sequence). The CDR3 has 14 amino acids. CDR3 protein: CASSPDLRGQPQHF. The CDR3 DNA reads TGTGCCAGCAGTCCCGACCTAAGAGGTCAGCCCCAGCATTTT.

In its sample, this clone was seen once. The chain recombines TRBV29-1 with TRBJ2-2; D is possibly TRBD1 (6 bases). The germline CDR1 and CDR2 sequences are SQVTM and ANQGSEA. Trimming shortened V by 3 bases and J by 2 bases, and 7 bases separated the two germline ends. The CDR3 has 13 residues. In nucleotides, the CDR3 is TGCAGCGTTGACAGGGGTAACACCGGGGAGCTGTTTTTT. It translates to CSVDRGNTGELFF.

This chain links TRBV4-3 with TRBJ2-1; D is perhaps TRBD2 (6 bases). The CDR3 has 16 residues. In germline, CDR1 is LGHNA, CDR2 YSLEER. Between the trimmed V and J ends, which lost 0 bases and 0 bases, there was a span of 9 bases. The CDR3 DNA reads TGCGCCAGCAGCCAAGATAGCGGTAGCTCCTACAATGAGCAGTTCTTC. This sequence encodes CASSQDSGSSYNEQFF.

The gene calls are TRBV4-3 and TRBJ1-6, with a weak D call TRBD1 (6 bases). Germline V gives CDR1 LGHNA, CDR2 YSLEER. V was shortened by 2 bases and J by 0 bases, with 23 bases between the two germline ends. CDR3 size: 21 residues. The CDR3 loop is CASSQQLSRGAVSSYNSPLHF. The CDR3 region has the DNA TGCGCCAGCAGCCAACAACTCAGCCGGGGGGCCGTCAGCTCCTATAATTCACCCCTCCACTTT.

The CDR3 here is CASSLVQGARAGELFF. CDR3 sequence (DNA): TGTGCCAGCAGCTTAGTGCAGGGGGCAAGGGCCGGGGAGCTGTTTTTT. The genes are TRBV7-6 and TRBJ2-2; TRBD1 agrees at 8 bases. This CDR3 spans 16 amino acids. With V trimmed by 1 base and J by 6 bases, 7 bases remained unmatched. Germline CDR1 and CDR2: SGHVS and FNYEAQ.

This chain connects TRBV9 to TRBJ2-2, with 7 nucleotides matching TRBD2. Germline assignment: CDR1 SGDLS and CDR2 YYNGEE. Trimming at V came to 3 bases and at J to 3 bases, leaving 5 bases not matched to a gene. This CDR3 has 15 residues. The chain's CDR3 is CASSGLAIDTGELFF. In nucleotides, the CDR3 is TGTGCCAGCAGCGGACTAGCAATAGACACCGGGGAGCTGTTTTTT.

The chain couples TRBV6-5 to TRBJ2-3, with D hard to call. The CDR3 spans 14 residues. Trimming shortened V by 0 bases and J by 4 bases, and 8 bases separated the two germline ends. CDR1 MNHEY and CDR2 SVGAGI come from the germline V gene. The CDR3 DNA sequence: TGTGCCAGCAGTTACTCGCCCCGGTCAGATACGCAGTATTTT. This sequence encodes CASSYSPRSDTQYF.

V usage is TRBV7-8 and J usage is TRBJ2-7; 7 nucleotides agree with TRBD2. This CDR3 is built from 15 residues. V was clipped by 5 bases and J by 5 bases; unmatched bases: 12. Germline lookup yields CDR1 SGHVS and CDR2 FQNEAQ. The CDR3 nucleotides read TGTGCCAGCAGCCTCAAGGGGCGGGAGAGACACGAGCAGTACTTC. Protein: CASSLKGRERHEQYF.

The chain has TRBV7-8 and TRBJ2-7; a weak D match, TRBD1 (5 bases). Trimming removed 1 base at V and 3 bases at J, with 13 bases between. The CDR3 has 15 residues. The germline V gene has CDR1 SGHVS and CDR2 FQNEAQ. This chain's CDR3 is CASSLELPGLYEQYF. The DNA of the CDR3 is TGTGCCAGCAGCTTAGAACTCCCAGGGCTCTACGAGCAGTACTTC.

This clone was detected only once. This chain uses TRBV7-8 with TRBJ1-5; D is ambiguous. CDR3 length: 18 amino acids. Germline lookup yields CDR1 SGHVS and CDR2 FQNEAQ. V lost 8 bases to trimming and J lost 0 bases, with 23 bases between them. CDR3 sequence reads: CASSAWAQPAYSNQPQHF. Written as DNA, the CDR3 is TGTGCCAGCTCCGCCTGGGCCCAGCCCGCTTATAGCAATCAGCCCCAGCATTTT.

The V call is TRBV28, the J call TRBJ1-1, with D unclear. The V end was cut by 5 bases, the J end by 8 bases, with 24 bases between. Germline V lookup: CDR1 MDHEN, CDR2 SYDVKM. The CDR3 totals 16 residues. Written as DNA, the CDR3 is TGTGCCAGCAGTCTACCGTCCTGGGATCCAAGGAGGGAAGCTTTCTTT. It is translated as CASSLPSWDPRREAFF.

Note on this clone: Other DNA sequences from this sample encode an identical CDR3 as well. The chain recombines TRBV5-1 with TRBJ1-1; 7 bases are shared with TRBD1. The CDR3 loop spans 13 amino acids. Germline V gene lookup returns CDR1 SGHRS and CDR2 YFSETQ. V lost 0 bases, J lost 5 bases, and 1 base stayed unmatched. CDR3: CASSLGTGTEAFF. The CDR3 coding sequence is TGCGCCAGCAGCTTGGGGACAGGTACTGAAGCTTTCTTT. Using reference TRBV5-1 and TRBJ1-1 for the parts outside the CDR3, the full variable domain is KAGVTQTPRYLIKTRGQQVTLSCSPISGHRSVSWYQQTPGQGLQFLFEYFSETQRNKGNFPGRFSGRQFSNSRSEMNVSTLELGDSALYLCASSLGTGTEAFFGQGTRLTVV.

The J gene is TRBJ1-5, the V gene TRBV25-1; D is perhaps TRBD1 (5 bases). The V end lost 7 bases, the J end lost 6 bases, and 10 bases lay between the germline ends. CDR1 and CDR2 (germline): MGHDK, SYGVNS. The CDR3 loop spans 12 amino acids. The CDR3 is CASNVGGQPQHF. The CDR3 DNA sequence: TGTGCCAGCAACGTCGGGGGTCAGCCCCAGCATTTT.